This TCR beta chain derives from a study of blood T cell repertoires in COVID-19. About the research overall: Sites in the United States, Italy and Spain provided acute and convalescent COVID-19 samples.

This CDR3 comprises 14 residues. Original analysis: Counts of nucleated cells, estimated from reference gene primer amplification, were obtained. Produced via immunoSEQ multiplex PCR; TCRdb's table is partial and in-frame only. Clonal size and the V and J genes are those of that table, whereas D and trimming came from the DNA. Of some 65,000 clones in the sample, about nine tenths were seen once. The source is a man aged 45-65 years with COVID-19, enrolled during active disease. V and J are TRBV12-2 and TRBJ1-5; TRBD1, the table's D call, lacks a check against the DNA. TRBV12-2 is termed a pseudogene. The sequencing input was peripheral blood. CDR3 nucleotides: TGTGCAAGTCGCCGACAGGGAGGCAATCAGCCCCAGCATTTT. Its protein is CASRRQGGNQPQHF.